This T cell receptor (beta chain) derives from a study of CD8+ T cells in alopecia areata. Following extraction, RNA underwent reverse transcription to cDNA, which served as the sequencing template. The repertoire was sequenced with immunoSEQ multiplex PCR; TCRdb's copy has only in-frame clones and lacks some. Here the sample spans about 98,000 clones, nearly 45% being singletons. This clone was observed a few times. Patients with alopecia areata provided lesional scalp punch biopsies as well as peripheral blood. The specimen sequenced was CD4+ T cells sorted from blood. The clonotype originates from a human donor with alopecia areata.

The CDR3 nucleotides read TGCAGCGTTGCGACAGGCGGGAACACTGAAGCTTTCTTT. Its protein is CSVATGGNTEAFF. The chain couples TRBV29-1 to TRBJ1-1; D possibly corresponds to TRBD1 (6 bases). The V gene lost 4 bases and the J gene lost 1 base, with 10 bases spanning the gap. Germline loops: CDR1 SQVTM, CDR2 ANQGSEA. This CDR3 has 13 amino acids.